A selection of T cell receptor beta chains follows, all from one sample in a study of OX40 agonist ivuxolimab in advanced cancers. Repertoires were generated with immunoSEQ multiplex PCR, while TCRdb's copy carries only in-frame clones and drops some. The sample yields under 85,000 clones, roughly 84% seen once. The sequencing used CD4+ or CD8+ T cells sorted from blood, collected in a trial of the OX40 agonist ivuxolimab. The receptors derive from an adult with an advanced solid tumor such as melanoma, head and neck, liver or kidney cancer. The CDR3 runs from the conserved cysteine through the conserved F or W. D genes are given only for firm matches. Size values are once, few and many counts, or a class for expanded clones, and some rows have none.

CDR3,DNA,J,size,D,V
CASSLDGRDGSTEAFF,TGTGCCAGCAGCTTAGATGGGAGGGACGGATCCACTGAAGCTTTCTTT,TRBJ1-1,-,-,TRBV11-3
CASSSSGSGANVLTF,TGTGCCAGCAGCTCCTCGGGCTCTGGGGCCAACGTCCTGACTTTC,TRBJ2-6,-,-,TRBV2
CAISGDNSGNTIYF,TGTGCCATCAGTGGTGACAACTCTGGAAACACCATATATTTT,TRBJ1-3,-,-,TRBV10-3
CASSMIWGSWDSNNSPLHF,TGTGCCAGTAGCATGATATGGGGCTCCTGGGACAGCAATAATTCACCCCTCCACTTT,TRBJ1-6,-,TRBD1,TRBV19
CAISETQASGFYEQYF,TGTGCCATCAGTGAGACTCAGGCTAGCGGGTTTTACGAGCAGTACTTC,TRBJ2-7,-,TRBD2,TRBV10-3
CASSVGGSGGFFGEQYF,TGTGCCAGCAGCGTAGGTGGTAGCGGGGGGTTCTTCGGTGAGCAGTACTTC,TRBJ2-7,-,TRBD2,TRBV9
CASRVVPSSGNQYEQYF,TGTGCCAGCAGAGTCGTCCCGTCGTCAGGGAATCAATACGAGCAGTACTTC,TRBJ2-7,-,-,TRBV6-4
CASSATGVNQPQHF,TGTGCCAGCAGCGCGACAGGGGTAAATCAGCCCCAGCATTTT,TRBJ1-5,-,TRBD1,TRBV5-5
CASSLSGGRYEQYF,TGCGCCAGCAGCTTGTCGGGGGGCAGGTACGAGCAGTACTTC,TRBJ2-7,-,-,TRBV5-1
CAISESSAGIGETQYF,TGTGCCATCAGTGAGTCGTCAGCTGGAATTGGGGAGACCCAGTACTTC,TRBJ2-5,-,-,TRBV10-3
CASSPRVHQPQHF,TGTGCCAGCAGCCCGCGGGTCCATCAGCCCCAGCATTTT,TRBJ1-5,once,-,TRBV4-2
CASSQTVQPLNQPQHF,TGCGCCAGCAGCCAAACCGTGCAGCCCCTCAATCAGCCCCAGCATTTT,TRBJ1-5,once,-,TRBV4-1
CASSRAVWATSADTQYF,TGCGCCAGCAGCCGTGCGGTTTGGGCCACCTCGGCGGATACGCAGTATTTT,TRBJ2-3,-,-,TRBV4-1